A single sample is the source of the 3 T cell receptor beta chains below, sequenced in a study of spatial heterogeneity in lung cancer. One entry per CDR3 protein, called by TCRdb with MiXCR from the 5' RACE reads. In the table there are thousands of distinct CDR3 sequences, around 9.8% of which are singletons. Which antigens these TCRs recognize remains unknown. The time point: sample taken at primary tumor resection. General study points: Within tumors, counts of expanded alpha and beta TCRs tracked tumor mutation counts.

The sequencing here drew on lung tumor tissue, taken at surgery. These receptors were obtained from a female donor with early-stage non-small cell lung cancer.

This clonotype was counted at least ten times. V and J are TRBV6-5 and TRBJ1-2; 7 bases line up with TRBD1. The germline V gene encodes CDR1 MNHEY and CDR2 SVGAGI. V was pared by 0 bases and J by 8 bases, with 9 bases of the junction left unmatched. The CDR3 sequence is 15 residues long. CDR3 bases: TGTGCCAGCAGTTACTCGCCCCTCCAGGGGGAAGGCTACACCTTC. Protein sequence: CASSYSPLQGEGYTF.

V and J are TRBV13 and TRBJ2-1; 10 nucleotides match TRBD2. This CDR3 has 15 amino acids. With V trimmed by 5 bases and J by 7 bases, 8 bases remained unmatched. Germline V gene sequence: CDR1 PRHDT, CDR2 FYEKMQ (reference sequence). The DNA for the CDR3 is TGTGCCAGCAGCCGGAGCGGGGGGGCCGCAAATGAGCAGTTCTTC. This translates into CASSRSGGAANEQFF.

This chain uses TRBV29-1 with TRBJ1-2; 7 nucleotides align to TRBD1. Per germline, CDR1 SQVTM and CDR2 ANQGSEA. J gave up 4 bases and V 4 bases, and 3 bases lay outside the gene matches. The CDR3 consists of 12 residues. The CDR3, as DNA: TGCAGCGTTGCAGACAGGGTCTATGGCTACACCTTC. Residues: CSVADRVYGYTF.